The rows below give T cell receptor beta chains drawn from one sample of a study of identical twins. TCRdb reprocessed the 5' RACE reads via MiXCR and lists one record per CDR3 protein. This sample has approximately 280,000 distinct CDR3 sequences, with around 8.8% found just once. The same specimen was also included in a second study, on yellow fever vaccine responses in identical twins.

Sequenced material: memory (CD45RO+) T cells sorted from blood. The receptors were gathered from a woman aged 18-30 years in good health. Both conserved end residues are part of each CDR3. A D gene is named only where the DNA matches it firmly. Not every row has a clone size; where given, it reads once, few, many or a size class.

TRBD2	TRBV5-1	TRBJ2-5	few	TGCGCCAGCAGCCAGACTAGCGGGGGGACGGAGACCCAGTACTTC	CASSQTSGGTETQYF
TRBD2	TRBV5-1	TRBJ2-2	many	TGCGCCAGCAGCCCGGTAGGACTAGCGGGAGGTAACACCGGGGAGCTGTTTTTT	CASSPVGLAGGNTGELFF
.	TRBV12-3/TRBV12-4	TRBJ2-1	many	TGTGCCAGCACCCCAGAGTGGAGGGGGACAGCCCGGTTC	CASTPEWRGTARF
.	TRBV28	TRBJ1-2	few	TGTGCCAGCAGTTTATCTGGGCAGGGGTCTGGATACACCTTC	CASSLSGQGSGYTF
.	TRBV25-1	TRBJ2-1	.	TGTGCCAGCACCCAAGGGGGGCAGGGACACTACAATGAGCAGTTCTTC	CASTQGGQGHYNEQFF
TRBD2	TRBV7-6	TRBJ2-1	few	TGTGCCAGCAGCCCCCGACTAGCGGGAGCAGAGAATGAGCAGTTCTTC	CASSPRLAGAENEQFF
TRBD2	TRBV20-1	TRBJ2-5	many	TGCAGTGCTAGCCCCCCACTAGCGGGTAAAGAGACCCAGTACTTC	CSASPPLAGKETQYF
.	TRBV5-6	TRBJ2-1	many	TGTGCCAGCAGCTTTAGGTCTACTTCGGTAAATGAGCAGTTCTTC	CASSFRSTSVNEQFF
TRBD2	TRBV7-8	TRBJ2-3	many	TGTGCCAGCAGCTTTGGACTAGCCAACCTCAGATTAACAGATACGCAGTATTTT	CASSFGLANLRLTDTQYF
.	TRBV5-1	TRBJ1-1	many	TGCGCCAGCAGCTTGGGGGGTACGAACACCGAAGCTTTCTTT	CASSLGGTNTEAFF
.	TRBV7-9	TRBJ2-1	many	TGTGCCAGCAGCCAAATGACAACAGGGTCGAGCTCCTACAATGAGCAGTTCTTC	CASSQMTTGSSSYNEQFF
.	TRBV7-2	TRBJ2-2	.	TGTGCCAGCAGCCAATTACCCATAACGACCAACACCGGGGAGCTGTTTTTT	CASSQLPITTNTGELFF
TRBD1	TRBV24-1	TRBJ2-3	few	TGTGCCACCAGTGGCCGGGACAGGGGCACAGATACGCAGTATTTT	CATSGRDRGTDTQYF
TRBD2	TRBV5-5	TRBJ2-5	.	TGTGCCAGCAGCTTGGGGGGACTAGCGGGGGGTCAAGAGACCCAGTACTTC	CASSLGGLAGGQETQYF
TRBD1	TRBV6-1	TRBJ1-2	few	TGTGCCGGCGGGACAGGGAGTAACTATGGCTACACCTTC	CAGGTGSNYGYTF
TRBD1	TRBV12-3/TRBV12-4	TRBJ2-5	many	TGTGCCACCTCGACAGGGGAAGAGACCCAGTACTTC	CATSTGEETQYF
TRBD2	TRBV5-1	TRBJ2-5	few	TGCGCCAGCACACTTGTAGCGGGCGGCCAAGAGACCCAGTACTTC	CASTLVAGGQETQYF
.	TRBV7-9	TRBJ1-1	.	TGTGCCAGCAGCTTGGGGTTCGGCTGGTCCGGCTACACTGAAGCTTTCTTT	CASSLGFGWSGYTEAFF
.	TRBV28	TRBJ1-1	many	TGTGCCAGCAGAGACACTGAAGCTTTCTTT	CASRDTEAFF
TRBD2	TRBV6-1	TRBJ2-1	.	TGTGCCAGCAGTGAAGGGGTCGGGAGGGGGGGTAATGAGCAGTTCTTC	CASSEGVGRGGNEQFF
.	TRBV7-2	TRBJ2-2	few	TGTGCCAGCAGCCCCAGGGCAGGAGGGGTGTCCGGGGAGCTGTTTTTT	CASSPRAGGVSGELFF
.	TRBV5-1	TRBJ2-3	.	TGCGCCAGCAGCTTGGGACAGCTTAGCACAGATACGCAGTATTTT	CASSLGQLSTDTQYF
.	TRBV28	TRBJ1-5	few	TGTGCCAGCAGGTTAAACAGGGTGGGAGTTGGCAATCAGCCCCAGCATTTT	CASRLNRVGVGNQPQHF
TRBD2	TRBV20-1	TRBJ2-1	few	TGCAGTGCTAGAGAGGGGCGGGGGAACTCCTACAATGAGCAGTTCTTC	CSAREGRGNSYNEQFF
.	TRBV20-1	TRBJ2-1	.	TGCAGTGCTAGGGCGGCCGGGGTAACCTACAATGAGCAGTTCTTC	CSARAAGVTYNEQFF
TRBD2	TRBV5-5	TRBJ2-3	many	TGTGCCAGCAGCTTGGCCGTGGCGGGGGGGCCCACAGATACGCAGTATTTT	CASSLAVAGGPTDTQYF
.	TRBV11-3	TRBJ2-3	.	TGTGCCAGCAGCCCCCTGCGGGGGCGGGAGAAGGGGACAGATACGCAGTATTTT	CASSPLRGREKGTDTQYF
TRBD1	TRBV7-9	TRBJ2-1	few	TGTGCCAGCAGCTCGGGACAGGGACCTTCATTGAGGAATGAGCAGTTCTTC	CASSSGQGPSLRNEQFF
.	TRBV5-1	TRBJ1-1	many	TGCGCCAGCAGCTTGTTTGGGGGGCAACTGAACACTGAAGCTTTCTTT	CASSLFGGQLNTEAFF
.	TRBV7-2	TRBJ2-7	many	TGTGCCAGCAGCTCCATAGATCGGGGCGAGCAGTACTTC	CASSSIDRGEQYF
TRBD2	TRBV5-1	TRBJ2-2	many	TGCGCCAGCAGCTTACCACTAGCGGACACCGGGGAGCTGTTTTTT	CASSLPLADTGELFF
TRBD2	TRBV4-1	TRBJ2-1	many	TGCGCCAGCAGCCGGTTTCAAGGACCTAGCGGGAGAGGCTCCTCCTACAATGAGCAGTTCTTC	CASSRFQGPSGRGSSYNEQFF
.	TRBV7-6	TRBJ1-3	.	TGTGCCAGCAGCTTAGGACAGGCATCGGGAAACACCATATATTTT	CASSLGQASGNTIYF
TRBD2	TRBV4-1	TRBJ2-3	many	TGCGCCAGCAGCCAAGAAGTCCTAGCGGGGACCACAGATACGCAGTATTTT	CASSQEVLAGTTDTQYF
TRBD1	TRBV7-9	TRBJ1-6	many	TGTGCCAGCAGGACTGGACAGGCAGATTCACCCCTCCACTTT	CASRTGQADSPLHF
TRBD1	TRBV4-1	TRBJ1-1	.	TGCGCCAGCAGCCGAGACAGGGGGCTGAACACTGAAGCTTTCTTT	CASSRDRGLNTEAFF
TRBD2	TRBV6-4	TRBJ2-1	few	TGTGCCAGCAGCGCCGCTCCTAGCGGGAGTGGGAATGAGCAGTTCTTC	CASSAAPSGSGNEQFF
TRBD2	TRBV12-3/TRBV12-4	TRBJ2-7	many	TGTGCCAGCAGACGTACCGGGACTAGCGGGATCTACGAGCAGTACTTC	CASRRTGTSGIYEQYF
.	TRBV12-3/TRBV12-4	TRBJ2-1	many	TGTGCCAGCAGTTTTGGGGGAATCTCCTACAATGAGCAGTTCTTC	CASSFGGISYNEQFF
TRBD2	TRBV6-1	TRBJ2-2	few	TGTGCCAGCTCTTGGGGAGGGTCCACCGGGGAGCTGTTTTTT	CASSWGGSTGELFF
.	TRBV2	TRBJ1-6	many	TGTGCCGGTGGGTCGGACGGGGTTTCACCCCTCCACTTT	CAGGSDGVSPLHF
TRBD1	TRBV5-5	TRBJ1-2	few	TGTGCCAGCAGCCCGCCTCCGGGACAGGGAGGAAACTATGGCTACACCTTC	CASSPPPGQGGNYGYTF
TRBD1	TRBV12-5	TRBJ2-5	many	TGTGCTAGTGTCACCCAGGGGGCACCGCGGGAGACCCAGTACTTC	CASVTQGAPRETQYF
.	TRBV7-3	TRBJ2-7	few	TGTGCCAGCAGCCCGACAGGTTCCTACGAGCAGTACTTC	CASSPTGSYEQYF
TRBD1	TRBV12-5	TRBJ2-2	few	TGTGCTAGTGGTTTGGGACAGGGGAACACCGGGGAGCTGTTTTTT	CASGLGQGNTGELFF
.	TRBV5-1	TRBJ1-1	few	TGCGCCAGCAGCTTCCCCGGCGCAGGGAGCACTGAAGCTTTCTTT	CASSFPGAGSTEAFF
.	TRBV15	TRBJ1-4	.	TGTGCCACCAGCAGAGACCTTACAGGGATCTTTGAAAAACTGTTTTTT	CATSRDLTGIFEKLFF
TRBD1	TRBV5-1	TRBJ1-5	many	TGCGCCAGCAGCTCGACAGGGCCCCATCAGCCCCAGCATTTT	CASSSTGPHQPQHF
TRBD1	TRBV2	TRBJ1-5	.	TGTGCCAGCAGTGAATCGACAGGGAGGGATCAGCCCCAGCATTTT	CASSESTGRDQPQHF
TRBD2	TRBV20-1	TRBJ2-5	few	TGCAGTGCTAGCACCAGGACTAGCGGAGCCTTGACCCAGTACTTC	CSASTRTSGALTQYF
.	TRBV12-3/TRBV12-4	TRBJ1-1	.	TGTGCCAGCACGGCATTGTGGGAAGCTTTCTTT	CASTALWEAFF
TRBD1	TRBV20-1	TRBJ1-5	few	TGCAGTGCTAGAAGACAGGGAGGGGACAATCAGCCCCAGCATTTT	CSARRQGGDNQPQHF
TRBD1	TRBV12-5	TRBJ2-3	few	TGTGCTAGTGGCCCCGGACAGGGGAGGGCAGATACGCAGTATTTT	CASGPGQGRADTQYF
.	TRBV7-6	TRBJ1-1	.	TGTGCCAGTAGGCCTCCAGGAGGAGGGAACACTGAAGCTTTCTTT	CASRPPGGGNTEAFF
TRBD2	TRBV5-5	TRBJ2-1	many	TGTGCCAGCAGCTTGGCCCCAGCGGGGGGCTTTGAGAATGAGCAGTTCTTC	CASSLAPAGGFENEQFF
.	TRBV19	TRBJ2-5	.	TGTGCCAGTAGTACGGGAGCGTCAGGGTTCGTGGAGACCCAGTACTTC	CASSTGASGFVETQYF
TRBD1	TRBV10-2	TRBJ1-4	many	TGCGCCACCGCACAGGGGGCGACTAATGAAAAACTGTTTTTT	CATAQGATNEKLFF
.	TRBV20-1	TRBJ1-5	many	TGCAGTGCTAACGGCGGGGCAGGGTTCAATCAGCCCCAGCATTTT	CSANGGAGFNQPQHF
TRBD1	TRBV7-2	TRBJ2-5	.	TGTGCCAGCAGCCCCTCGGACAGGGCGGGCGAGACCCAGTACTTC	CASSPSDRAGETQYF